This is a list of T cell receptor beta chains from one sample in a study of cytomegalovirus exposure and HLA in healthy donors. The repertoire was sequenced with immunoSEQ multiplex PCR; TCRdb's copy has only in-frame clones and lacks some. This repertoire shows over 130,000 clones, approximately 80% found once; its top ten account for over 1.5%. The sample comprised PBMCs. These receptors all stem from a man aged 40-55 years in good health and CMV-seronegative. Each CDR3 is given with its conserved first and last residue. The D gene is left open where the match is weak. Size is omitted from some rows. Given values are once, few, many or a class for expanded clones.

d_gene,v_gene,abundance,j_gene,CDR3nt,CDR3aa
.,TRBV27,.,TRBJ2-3,TGTGCCAGCTCTGACACGGATACGCAGTATTTT,CASSDTDTQYF
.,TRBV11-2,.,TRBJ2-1,TGTGCCAGCAGCTTAGTTTTGCGGGGGCAATACAATGAGCAGTTCTTC,CASSLVLRGQYNEQFF
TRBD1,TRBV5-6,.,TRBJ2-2,TGTGCCAGCAGCTTGGTGGGACAGGGGGCCACCGGGGAGCTGTTTTTT,CASSLVGQGATGELFF
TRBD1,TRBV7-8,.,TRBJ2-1,TGTGCCAGCAGCGGCCGGGACAGTTACAATGAGCAGTTCTTC,CASSGRDSYNEQFF
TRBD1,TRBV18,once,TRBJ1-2,TGTGCCAGCTCACCCGACAGGGTCCCGTATGGCTACACCTTC,CASSPDRVPYGYTF
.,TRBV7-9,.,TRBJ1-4,TGTGCCAGCAGCCCCCAGATTGCTAATGAAAAACTGTTTTTT,CASSPQIANEKLFF
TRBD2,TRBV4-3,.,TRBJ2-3,TGCGCCAGCAGCCAGGGAACTAGCGTGAACTATCCAGATACGCAGTATTTT,CASSQGTSVNYPDTQYF
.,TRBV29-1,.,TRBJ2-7,TGCAGCGTTGCTCCAGCGGCCTCCTACGAGCAGTACTTC,CSVAPAASYEQYF
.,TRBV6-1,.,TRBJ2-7,TGTGCCAGCAGTGGGGGACTCGAGCAGTACTTC,CASSGGLEQYF
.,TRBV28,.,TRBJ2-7,TGTGCCAGCAGTTTAATAAGGAGCTCCTACGAGCAGTACTTC,CASSLIRSSYEQYF
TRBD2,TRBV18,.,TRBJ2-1,TGTGCCAGCTCTTCTAGCGGGGGGGCATTCGAGCAGTTCTTC,CASSSSGGAFEQFF
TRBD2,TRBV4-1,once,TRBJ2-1,TGCGCCAGCAGCCAAGATACGCCTAGCGGGTTCTCCTACAATGAGCAGTTCTTC,CASSQDTPSGFSYNEQFF
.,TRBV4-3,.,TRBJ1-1,TGCGCCAGCAGCCAAGAACCTTCGAGGGGGAACCCTGAAGCTTTCTTT,CASSQEPSRGNPEAFF
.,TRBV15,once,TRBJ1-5,TGTGCCACCAGCAGAGATTGGTTGCAGGGGAGCAATCAGCCCCAGCATTTT,CATSRDWLQGSNQPQHF
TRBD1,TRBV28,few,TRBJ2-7,TGTGCCAGCAGAGGACAGGGCCGGGGGGAGCAGTACTTC,CASRGQGRGEQYF
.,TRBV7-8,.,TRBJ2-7,TGTGCCAGCAGCTTAGGTCCCTCTTCCTACGAGCAGTACTTC,CASSLGPSSYEQYF
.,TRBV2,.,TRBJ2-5,TGTGCCAGCAGCCGACTAGAAGAGACCCAGTACTTC,CASSRLEETQYF
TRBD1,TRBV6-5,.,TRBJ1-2,TGTGCCAGCAGTGACAGTGGACAGGGCTATGGCTACACCTTC,CASSDSGQGYGYTF
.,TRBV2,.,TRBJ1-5,TGTGCCAGCAGTAGGGGCCATAGCAATCAGCCCCAGCATTTT,CASSRGHSNQPQHF
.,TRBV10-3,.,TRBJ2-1,TGTGCCATCAGTGGTCCCGGTATATCCTACAATGAGCAGTTCTTC,CAISGPGISYNEQFF
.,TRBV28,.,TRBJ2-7,TGTGCCAGCAGGGCGGGTCACACCTACGAGCAGTACTTC,CASRAGHTYEQYF
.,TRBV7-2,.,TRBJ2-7,TGTGCCAGCAGCTTAGGGGGAGGAACGGACTACGAGCAGTACTTT,CASSLGGGTDYEQYF
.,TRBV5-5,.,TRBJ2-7,TGTGCCAGCAGCTTGGATGTAGCGGACAACCCTTACGAGCAGTACTTC,CASSLDVADNPYEQYF
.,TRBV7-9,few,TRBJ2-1,TGTGCCAGCAGCTTGTCTCCTCAGGGGGAGCAGTTCTTC,CASSLSPQGEQFF
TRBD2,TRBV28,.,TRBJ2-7,TGTGCCAGCAGTTACATAGCGGGGAGCTCCTACGAGCAGTACTTC,CASSYIAGSSYEQYF
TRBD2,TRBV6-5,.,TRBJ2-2,TGTGCCAGCAGTTACTCTAGCGGGGGGGCCCCCGGGGAGCTGTTTTTT,CASSYSSGGAPGELFF
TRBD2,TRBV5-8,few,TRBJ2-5,TGTGCCAGCAGCTCAACCGCGGGACTAGCGGGAGAGACCCAGTACTTC,CASSSTAGLAGETQYF
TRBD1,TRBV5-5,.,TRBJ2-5,TGTGCCAGCAGCTTTGACTCCCAGGGGGTGACCCAGTACTTC,CASSFDSQGVTQYF
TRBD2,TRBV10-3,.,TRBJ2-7,TGTGCCATCAGACCGGGACTAGCGGGCTGGGAGCAGTACTTC,CAIRPGLAGWEQYF
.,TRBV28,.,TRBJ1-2,TGTGCCAGCAGTCAGGACAAACAGGTAGGCTACACCTTC,CASSQDKQVGYTF